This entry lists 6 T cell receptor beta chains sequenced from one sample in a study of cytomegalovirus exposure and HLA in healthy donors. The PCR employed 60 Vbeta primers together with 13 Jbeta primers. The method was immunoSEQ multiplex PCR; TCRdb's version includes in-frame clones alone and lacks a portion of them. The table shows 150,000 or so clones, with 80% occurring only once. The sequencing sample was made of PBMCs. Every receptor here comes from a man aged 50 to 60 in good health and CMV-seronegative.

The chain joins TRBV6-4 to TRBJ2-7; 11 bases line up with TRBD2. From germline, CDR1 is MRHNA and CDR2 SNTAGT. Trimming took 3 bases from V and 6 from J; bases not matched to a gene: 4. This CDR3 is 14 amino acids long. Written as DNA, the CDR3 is TGTGCCAGCAGTGAGACTAGCGGGGTCTCCGAGCAGTACTTC. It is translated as CASSETSGVSEQYF.

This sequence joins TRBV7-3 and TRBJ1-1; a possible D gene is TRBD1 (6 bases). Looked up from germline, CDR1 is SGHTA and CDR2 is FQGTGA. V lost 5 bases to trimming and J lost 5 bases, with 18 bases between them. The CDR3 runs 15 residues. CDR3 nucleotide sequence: TGTGCCAGCAGCCCCCAAGGGGGGGTTGAGACTGAAGCTTTCTTT. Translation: CASSPQGGVETEAFF.

In DNA form, the CDR3 reads TGTGCCAGCTTCGAGGGACAGGGAAATGGCTACACCTTC. The encoded protein is CASFEGQGNGYTF. The chain couples TRBV6-6 to TRBJ1-2, with 9 bases aligning to TRBD1. Germline CDR1 is MNHNY and CDR2 is SVGAGI (reference sequence). The J segment lost 6 bases and the V segment lost 8 bases, leaving 7 bases of the junction unmatched. There are 13 residues in the CDR3.

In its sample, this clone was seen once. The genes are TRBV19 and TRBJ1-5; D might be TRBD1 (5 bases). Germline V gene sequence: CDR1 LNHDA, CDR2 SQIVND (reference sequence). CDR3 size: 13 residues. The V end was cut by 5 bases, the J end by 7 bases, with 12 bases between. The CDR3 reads CASSSQWGQPQHF. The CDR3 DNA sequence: TGTGCCAGTAGTTCCCAGTGGGGCCAGCCCCAGCATTTT.

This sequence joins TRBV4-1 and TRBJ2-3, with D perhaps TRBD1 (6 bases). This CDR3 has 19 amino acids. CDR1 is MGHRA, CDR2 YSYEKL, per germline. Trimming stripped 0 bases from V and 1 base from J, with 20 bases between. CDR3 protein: CASSQERSLMGARTDTQYF. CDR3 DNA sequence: TGCGCCAGCAGCCAAGAAAGGTCCTTAATGGGGGCCCGCACAGATACGCAGTATTTT.

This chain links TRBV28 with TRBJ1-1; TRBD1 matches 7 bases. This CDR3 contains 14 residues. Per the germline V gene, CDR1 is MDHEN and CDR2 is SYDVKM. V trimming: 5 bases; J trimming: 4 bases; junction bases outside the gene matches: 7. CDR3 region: CASSMTGMSTEAFF. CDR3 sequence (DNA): TGTGCCAGCAGTATGACAGGGATGAGCACTGAAGCTTTCTTT.